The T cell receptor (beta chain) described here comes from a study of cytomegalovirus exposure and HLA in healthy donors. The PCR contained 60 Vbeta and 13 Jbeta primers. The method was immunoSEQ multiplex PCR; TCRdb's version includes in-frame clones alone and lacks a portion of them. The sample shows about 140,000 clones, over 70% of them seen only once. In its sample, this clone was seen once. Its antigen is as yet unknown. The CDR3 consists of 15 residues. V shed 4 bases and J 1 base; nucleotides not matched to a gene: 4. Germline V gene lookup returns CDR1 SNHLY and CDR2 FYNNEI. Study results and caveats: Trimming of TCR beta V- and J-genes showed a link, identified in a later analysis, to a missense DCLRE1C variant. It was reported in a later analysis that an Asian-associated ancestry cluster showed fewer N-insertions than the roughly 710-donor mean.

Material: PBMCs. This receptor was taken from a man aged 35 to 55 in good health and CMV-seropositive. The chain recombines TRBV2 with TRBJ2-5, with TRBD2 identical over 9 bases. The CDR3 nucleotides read TGTGCCAGCAGTGGACCTAGCGGGGCCCAAGAGACCCAGTACTTC. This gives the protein CASSGPSGAQETQYF.